Shown below are 9 T cell receptor beta chains from a single sample sequenced in a study of blood T cells in healthy people across ages. It was with a sample-barcoded 5' primer and a J-beta primer mix that a second PCR of roughly 7 to 12 cycles was run. Each CDR3 protein gets one entry after TCRdb re-called the 5' RACE reads with MiXCR. The data contain about 640,000 distinct CDR3 sequences, 25% to 30% of them singletons. Material: blood. These receptors were taken from a woman older than 75 in good health.

The table lists this clonotype with a few counts. A much larger clonotype is one base distant, so this may be a read error. V is TRBV4-1 and J is TRBJ2-1; maybe TRBD2 (5 bases). CDR1 and CDR2 (germline): MGHRA, YSYEKL. The CDR3 has 14 residues. The CDR3 spells CASRSGRSYNEQVF. The CDR3 coding sequence is TGCGCCAGCAGGAGCGGACGCTCCTACAATGAGCAGGTCTTC.

The sample holds many counts of this clonotype. This rearrangement joins TRBV7-2 to TRBJ1-1, with TRBD1 as a possible D gene (6 bases). The CDR3 is 14 residues long. Germline loops: CDR1 SGHTA, CDR2 FQGNSA. Trimming cost V 2 bases and J 3 bases, with 10 bases left between them. CDR3 in DNA: TGTGCCAGCAGCTTACGTCCAGGGGACACTGAAGCTTTCTTT. Protein sequence: CASSLRPGDTEAFF.

This clonotype has ten or more counts. This chain joins TRBV3-1 and TRBJ1-1; D is undetermined. The CDR3 is made up of 12 amino acids. V lost 7 bases and J 2 bases, leaving 8 bases between the germline ends. The germline V gene encodes CDR1 LGHDT and CDR2 YNNKEL (reference sequence). The CDR3 nucleotides are TGTGCCAGCACGGGCCTCAACACTGAAGCTTTCTTT. This codes for CASTGLNTEAFF. Based on the CDR3 plus reference TRBV3-1 and TRBJ1-1, the full variable domain is DTAVSQTPKYLVTQMGNDKSIKCEQNLGHDTMYWYKQDSKKFLKIMFSYNNKELIINETVPNRFSPKSPDKAHLNLHINSLELGDSAVYFCASTGLNTEAFFGQGTRLTVV.

This clonotype was seen many times. This chain links TRBV7-7 with TRBJ2-3, with unresolved D. The CDR3 is 13 amino acids. Germline V CDR1 and CDR2: SSHAT, FNYEAQ (reference sequence). Trimming left V 2 bases short and J 9 bases short, with 12 bases between. The CDR3 reads CASSLLDSTTQYF. The CDR3 DNA is TGTGCCAGCAGCTTACTGGATTCCACCACGCAGTATTTT.

This clonotype was seen only a few times. The V call is TRBV7-2, the J call TRBJ1-1, with D possibly matching TRBD1 (6 bases). Germline CDR1 SGHTA, CDR2 FQGNSA. CDR3 length equals 17 residues. Trimming pared 4 bases from V and 1 base from J, leaving 19 bases between. The chain's CDR3 is CASSSRRAARGNTEAFF. The CDR3 bases are TGTGCCAGCAGCTCAAGGCGTGCAGCCAGGGGGAACACTGAAGCTTTCTTT. Full variable domain (missing parts from reference TRBV7-2 and TRBJ1-1): GAGVSQSPSNKVTEKGKDVELRCDPISGHTALYWYRQSLGQGLEFLIYFQGNSAPDKSGLPSDRFSAERTGGSVSTLTIQRTQQEDSAVYLCASSSRRAARGNTEAFFGQGTRLTVV.

J is TRBJ1-2 and V is TRBV19, with 8 bases matching TRBD1. Trimming cost V 3 bases and J 1 base; bases outside gene matches: 4. This CDR3 comprises 15 residues. Germline assignment: CDR1 LNHDA and CDR2 SQIVND (reference sequence). CDR3 DNA sequence: TGTGCCAGTAGTATCGGGACAGGCCTTAACTATGGCTACACCTTC. Amino acids: CASSIGTGLNYGYTF. The full variable domain, completed using reference TRBV19 and TRBJ1-2, is DGGITQSPKYLFRKEGQNVTLSCEQNLNHDAMYWYRQDPGQGLRLIYYSQIVNDFQKGDIAEGYSVSREKKESFPLTVTSAQKNPTAFYLCASSIGTGLNYGYTFGSGTRLTVV.

This clonotype was seen at least ten times. The rearrangement links TRBV5-4 to TRBJ2-3; maybe TRBD1 (6 bases). The V gene's germline CDR1 is SGHNT and CDR2 YYREEE (reference sequence). The CDR3 contains 15 residues. Trimming removed 1 base at V and 3 bases at J, with 12 bases between. The CDR3 loop reads CASSLSAGETDTQYF. The CDR3 DNA is TGTGCCAGCAGCTTGAGTGCAGGGGAAACAGATACGCAGTATTTT.

The chain combines TRBV6-1 with TRBJ2-7; TRBD2 aligns across 13 bases. Germline V gene data show CDR1 as MNHNS and CDR2 as SASEGT. The CDR3 is made up of 17 amino acids. The junction had 15 bases not matched to a gene; V was cut back by 6 bases and J by 7 bases. CDR3 residues: CASSPRQLAGGPGEQYF. In DNA form, the CDR3 reads TGTGCCAGCAGCCCCCGTCAACTAGCGGGAGGGCCGGGAGAGCAGTACTTC.

This clonotype was observed many times. The chain carries TRBV12-3 or TRBV12-4 and TRBJ1-2; TRBD1 agrees at 7 bases. There are 15 residues in the CDR3. Unmatched junction bases numbered 12, after V lost 5 bases and J lost 6 bases. The CDR3 DNA reads TGTGCCAGCAGTAGCCCCTCAGGGGGAAGGGATGGCTACACCTTC. This sequence encodes CASSSPSGGRDGYTF.